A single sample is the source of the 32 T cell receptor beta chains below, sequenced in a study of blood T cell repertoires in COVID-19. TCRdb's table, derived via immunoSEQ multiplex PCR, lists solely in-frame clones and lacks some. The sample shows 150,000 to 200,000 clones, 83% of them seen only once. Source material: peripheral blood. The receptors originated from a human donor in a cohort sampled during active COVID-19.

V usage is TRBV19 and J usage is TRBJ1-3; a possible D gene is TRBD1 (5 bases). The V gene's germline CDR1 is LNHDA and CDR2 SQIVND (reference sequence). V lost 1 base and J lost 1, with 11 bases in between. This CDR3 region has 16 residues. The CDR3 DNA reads TGTGCCAGTAGTATAGTTACAGGATCTTCTGGAAACACCATATATTTT. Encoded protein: CASSIVTGSSGNTIYF.

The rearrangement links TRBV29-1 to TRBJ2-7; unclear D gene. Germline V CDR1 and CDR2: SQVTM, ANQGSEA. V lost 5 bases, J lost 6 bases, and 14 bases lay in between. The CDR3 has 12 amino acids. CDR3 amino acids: CSVRRHLGEQYF. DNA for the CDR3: TGCAGCGTTCGCAGGCATCTCGGCGAGCAGTACTTC.

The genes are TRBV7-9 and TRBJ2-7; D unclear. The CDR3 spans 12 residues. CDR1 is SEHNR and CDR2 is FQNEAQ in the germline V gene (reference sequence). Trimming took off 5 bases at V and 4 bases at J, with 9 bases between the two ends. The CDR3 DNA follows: TGTGCCAGCAGCCCGTACCTATACGAGCAGTACTTC. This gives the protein CASSPYLYEQYF.

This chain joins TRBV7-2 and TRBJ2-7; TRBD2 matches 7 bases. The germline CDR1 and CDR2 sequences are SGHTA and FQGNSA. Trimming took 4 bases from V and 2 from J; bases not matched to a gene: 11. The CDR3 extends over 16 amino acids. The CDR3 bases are TGTGCCAGCAGCTCCTTTCCCGCGGGGGAACCCTACGAGCAGTACTTC. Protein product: CASSSFPAGEPYEQYF.

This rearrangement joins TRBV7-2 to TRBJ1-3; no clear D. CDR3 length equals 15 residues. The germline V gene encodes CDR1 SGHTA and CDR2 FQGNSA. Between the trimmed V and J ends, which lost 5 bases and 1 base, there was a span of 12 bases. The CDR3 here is CASSPDWGSGNTIYF. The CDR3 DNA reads TGTGCCAGCAGCCCGGACTGGGGATCTGGAAACACCATATATTTT.

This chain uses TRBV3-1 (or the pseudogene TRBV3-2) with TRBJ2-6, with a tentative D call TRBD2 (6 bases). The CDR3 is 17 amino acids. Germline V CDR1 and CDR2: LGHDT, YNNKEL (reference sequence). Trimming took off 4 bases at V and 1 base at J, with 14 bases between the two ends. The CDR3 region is CASSRDSGASGANVLTF. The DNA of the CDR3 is TGTGCCAGCAGCCGGGACTCCGGGGCGTCTGGGGCCAACGTCCTGACTTTC.

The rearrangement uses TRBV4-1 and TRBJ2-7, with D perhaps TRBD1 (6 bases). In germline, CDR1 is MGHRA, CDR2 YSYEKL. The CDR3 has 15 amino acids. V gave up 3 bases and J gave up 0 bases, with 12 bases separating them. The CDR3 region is CASSHTRDTSYEQYF. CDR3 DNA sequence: TGCGCCAGCAGCCATACCCGGGACACCTCCTACGAGCAGTACTTC.

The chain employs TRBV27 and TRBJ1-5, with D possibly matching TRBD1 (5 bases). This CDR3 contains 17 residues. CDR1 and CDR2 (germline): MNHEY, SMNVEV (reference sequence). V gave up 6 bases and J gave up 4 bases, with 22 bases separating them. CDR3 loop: CASSQARVGTLNQPQHF. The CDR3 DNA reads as TGTGCCAGCAGCCAGGCCAGGGTGGGTACGCTGAATCAGCCCCAGCATTTT.

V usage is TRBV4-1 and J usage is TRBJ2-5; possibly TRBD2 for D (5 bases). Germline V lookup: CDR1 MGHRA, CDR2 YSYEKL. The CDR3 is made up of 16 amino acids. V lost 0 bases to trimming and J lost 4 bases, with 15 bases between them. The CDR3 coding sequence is TGCGCCAGCAGCCAAGAACCCAGCGGAGGTCGAGAGACCCAGTACTTC. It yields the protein CASSQEPSGGRETQYF.

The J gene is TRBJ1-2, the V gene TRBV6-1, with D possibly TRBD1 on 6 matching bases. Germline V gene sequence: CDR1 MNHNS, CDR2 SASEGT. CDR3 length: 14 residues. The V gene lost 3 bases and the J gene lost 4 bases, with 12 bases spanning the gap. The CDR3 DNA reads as TGTGCCAGCAGTGAGGGGGCGCCCGGCTATGGCTACACCTTC. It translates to CASSEGAPGYGYTF.

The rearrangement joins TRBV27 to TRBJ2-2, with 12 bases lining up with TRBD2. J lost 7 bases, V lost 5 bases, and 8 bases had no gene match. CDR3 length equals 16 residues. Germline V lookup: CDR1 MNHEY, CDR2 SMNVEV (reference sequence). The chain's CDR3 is CASSPPGLAGNGELFF. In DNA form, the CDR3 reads TGTGCCAGCAGTCCCCCAGGACTAGCGGGAAACGGGGAGCTGTTTTTT.

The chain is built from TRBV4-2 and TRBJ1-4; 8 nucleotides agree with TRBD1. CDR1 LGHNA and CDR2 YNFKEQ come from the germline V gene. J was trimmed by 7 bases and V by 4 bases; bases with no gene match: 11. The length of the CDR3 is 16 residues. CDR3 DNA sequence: TGTGCCAGCAGCCTCGCCTCCGGGACAGGAGGTGAAAAACTGTTTTTT. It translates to CASSLASGTGGEKLFF.

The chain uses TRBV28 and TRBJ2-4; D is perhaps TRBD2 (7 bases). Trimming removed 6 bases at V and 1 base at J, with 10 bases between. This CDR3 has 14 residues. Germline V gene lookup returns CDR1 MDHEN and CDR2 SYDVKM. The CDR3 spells CASRGGGAKNIQYF. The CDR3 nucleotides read TGTGCCAGCAGGGGAGGGGGGGCCAAAAACATTCAGTACTTC. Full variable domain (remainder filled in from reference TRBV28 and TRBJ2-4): DVKVTQSSRYLVKRTGEKVFLECVQDMDHENMFWYRQDPGLGLRLIYFSYDVKMKEKGDIPEGYSVSREKKERFSLILESASTNQTSMYLCASRGGGAKNIQYFGAGTRLSVL.

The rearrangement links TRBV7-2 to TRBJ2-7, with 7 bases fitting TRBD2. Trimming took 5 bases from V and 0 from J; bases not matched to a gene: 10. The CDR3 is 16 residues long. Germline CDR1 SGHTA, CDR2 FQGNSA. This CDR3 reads CASSLDSAGSSYEQYF. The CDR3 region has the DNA TGTGCCAGCAGCCTAGACTCAGCGGGGAGCTCCTACGAGCAGTACTTC.

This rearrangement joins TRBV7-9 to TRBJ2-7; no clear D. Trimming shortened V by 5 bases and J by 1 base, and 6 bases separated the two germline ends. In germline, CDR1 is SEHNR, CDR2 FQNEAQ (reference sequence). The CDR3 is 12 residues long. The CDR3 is CASSAASYEQYF. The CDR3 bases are TGTGCCAGCAGCGCGGCGTCCTACGAGCAGTACTTC. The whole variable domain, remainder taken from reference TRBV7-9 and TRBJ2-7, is DTGVSQNPRHKITKRGQNVTFRCDPISEHNRLYWYRQTLGQGPEFLTYFQNEAQLEKSRLLSDRFSAERPKGSFSTLEIQRTEQGDSAMYLCASSAASYEQYFGPGTRLTVT.

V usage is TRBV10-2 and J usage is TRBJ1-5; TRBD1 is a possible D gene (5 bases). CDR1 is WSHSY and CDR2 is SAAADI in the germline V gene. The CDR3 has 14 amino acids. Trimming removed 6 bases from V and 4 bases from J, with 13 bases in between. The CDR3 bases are TGCGCCAGCAGCGGGACTACCGTTAATCAGCCCCAGCATTTT. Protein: CASSGTTVNQPQHF.

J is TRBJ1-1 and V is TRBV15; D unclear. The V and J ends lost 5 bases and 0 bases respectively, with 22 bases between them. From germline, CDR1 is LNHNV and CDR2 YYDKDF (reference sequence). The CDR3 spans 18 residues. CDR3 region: CATSGRAPPKSMNTEAFF. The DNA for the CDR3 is TGTGCCACCAGCGGTAGAGCGCCCCCCAAGTCCATGAACACTGAAGCTTTCTTT.

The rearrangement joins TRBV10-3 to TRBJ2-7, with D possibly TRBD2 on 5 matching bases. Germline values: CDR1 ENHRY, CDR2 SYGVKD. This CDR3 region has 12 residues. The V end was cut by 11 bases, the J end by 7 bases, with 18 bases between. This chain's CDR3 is CAALGIRGEQYF. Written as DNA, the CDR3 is TGTGCCGCCCTGGGAATCCGGGGAGAGCAGTACTTC.

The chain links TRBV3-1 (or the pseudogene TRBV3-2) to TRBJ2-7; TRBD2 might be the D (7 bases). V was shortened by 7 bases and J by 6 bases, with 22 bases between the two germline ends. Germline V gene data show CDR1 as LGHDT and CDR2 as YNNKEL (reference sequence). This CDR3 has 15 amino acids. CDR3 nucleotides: TGTGCCAGCACCATATGGGGGCGGGAGCGGGGCGAGCAGTACTTC. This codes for CASTIWGRERGEQYF.

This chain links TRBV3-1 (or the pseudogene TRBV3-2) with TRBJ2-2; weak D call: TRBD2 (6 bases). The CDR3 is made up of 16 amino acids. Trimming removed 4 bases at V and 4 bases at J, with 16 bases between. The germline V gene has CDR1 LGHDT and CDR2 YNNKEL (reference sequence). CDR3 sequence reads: CASSRPGRRVTGELFF. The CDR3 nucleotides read TGTGCCAGCAGCCGGCCTGGCAGGAGGGTCACCGGGGAGCTGTTTTTT.

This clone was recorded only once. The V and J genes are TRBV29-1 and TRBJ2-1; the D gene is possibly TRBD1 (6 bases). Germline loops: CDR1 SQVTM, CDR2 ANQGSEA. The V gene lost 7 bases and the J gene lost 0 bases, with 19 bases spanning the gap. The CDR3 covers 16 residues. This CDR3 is CSALGAWSGSYNEQFF. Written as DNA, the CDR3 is TGCAGCGCCTTGGGGGCCTGGAGCGGCTCCTACAATGAGCAGTTCTTC.

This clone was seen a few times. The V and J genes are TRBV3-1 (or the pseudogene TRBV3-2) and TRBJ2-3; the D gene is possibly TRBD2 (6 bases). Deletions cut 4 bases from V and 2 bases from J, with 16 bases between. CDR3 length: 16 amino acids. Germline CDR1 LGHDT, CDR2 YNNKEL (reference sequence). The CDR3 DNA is TGTGCCAGCAGCCCCTCTGAGGGAGGATCCACAGATACGCAGTATTTT. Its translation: CASSPSEGGSTDTQYF.

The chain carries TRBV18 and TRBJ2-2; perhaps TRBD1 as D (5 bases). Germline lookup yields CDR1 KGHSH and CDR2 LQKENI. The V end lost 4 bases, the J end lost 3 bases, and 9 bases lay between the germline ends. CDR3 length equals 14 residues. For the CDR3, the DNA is TGTGCCAGCTCACTCCCACAGGACACCGGGGAGCTGTTTTTT. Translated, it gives CASSLPQDTGELFF.

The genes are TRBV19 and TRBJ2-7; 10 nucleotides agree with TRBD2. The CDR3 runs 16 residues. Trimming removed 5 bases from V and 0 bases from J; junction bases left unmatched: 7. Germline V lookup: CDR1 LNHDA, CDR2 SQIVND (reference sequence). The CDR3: CASSVVAGGSSYEQYF. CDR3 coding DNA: TGTGCCAGTAGTGTAGTAGCGGGGGGAAGCTCCTACGAGCAGTACTTC.

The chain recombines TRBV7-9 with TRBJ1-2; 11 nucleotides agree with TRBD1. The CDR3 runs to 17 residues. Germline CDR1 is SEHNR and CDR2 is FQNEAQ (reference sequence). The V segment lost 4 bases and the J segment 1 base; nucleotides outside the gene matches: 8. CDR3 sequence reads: CASSSGQGAAINYGYTF. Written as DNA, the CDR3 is TGTGCCAGCAGCTCTGGACAGGGGGCAGCGATTAACTATGGCTACACCTTC.

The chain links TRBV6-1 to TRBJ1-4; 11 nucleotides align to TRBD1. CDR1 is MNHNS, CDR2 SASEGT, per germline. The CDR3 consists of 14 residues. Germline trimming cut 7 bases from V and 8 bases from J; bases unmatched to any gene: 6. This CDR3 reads CASTKDRGREKLFF. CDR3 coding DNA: TGTGCCAGCACCAAGGACAGGGGGCGAGAAAAACTGTTTTTT.

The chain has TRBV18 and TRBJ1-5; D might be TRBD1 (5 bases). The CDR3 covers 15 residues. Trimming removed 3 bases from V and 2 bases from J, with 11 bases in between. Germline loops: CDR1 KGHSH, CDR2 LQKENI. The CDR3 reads CASSPGGMGNQPQHF. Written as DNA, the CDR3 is TGTGCCAGCTCACCGGGGGGAATGGGCAATCAGCCCCAGCATTTT.

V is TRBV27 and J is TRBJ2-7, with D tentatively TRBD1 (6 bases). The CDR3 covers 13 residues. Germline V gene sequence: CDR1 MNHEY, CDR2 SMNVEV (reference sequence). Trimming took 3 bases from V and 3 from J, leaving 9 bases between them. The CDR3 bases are TGTGCCAGCAGTTTTGACAGGCGCTACGAGCAGTACTTC. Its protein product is CASSFDRRYEQYF.

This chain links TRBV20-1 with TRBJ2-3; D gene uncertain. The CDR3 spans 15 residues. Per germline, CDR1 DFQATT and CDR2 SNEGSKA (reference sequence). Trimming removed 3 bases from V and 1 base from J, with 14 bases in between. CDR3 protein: CSASIRLLGTDTQYF. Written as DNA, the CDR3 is TGCAGTGCTAGTATCAGGCTTTTGGGCACAGATACGCAGTATTTT.

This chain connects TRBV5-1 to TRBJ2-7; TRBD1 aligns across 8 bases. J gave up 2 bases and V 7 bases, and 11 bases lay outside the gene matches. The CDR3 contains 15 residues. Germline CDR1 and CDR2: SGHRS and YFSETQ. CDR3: CASAQQGQAAYEQYF. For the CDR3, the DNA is TGCGCCAGCGCACAGCAGGGACAGGCGGCCTACGAGCAGTACTTC. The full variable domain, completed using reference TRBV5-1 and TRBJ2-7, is KAGVTQTPRYLIKTRGQQVTLSCSPISGHRSVSWYQQTPGQGLQFLFEYFSETQRNKGNFPGRFSGRQFSNSRSEMNVSTLELGDSALYLCASAQQGQAAYEQYFGPGTRLTVT.

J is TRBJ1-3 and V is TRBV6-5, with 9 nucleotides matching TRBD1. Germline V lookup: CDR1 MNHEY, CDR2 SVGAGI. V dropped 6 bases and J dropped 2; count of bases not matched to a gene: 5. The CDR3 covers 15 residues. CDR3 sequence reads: CASSLQGATGNTIYF. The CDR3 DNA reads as TGTGCCAGCAGCTTACAGGGGGCGACTGGAAACACCATATATTTT.

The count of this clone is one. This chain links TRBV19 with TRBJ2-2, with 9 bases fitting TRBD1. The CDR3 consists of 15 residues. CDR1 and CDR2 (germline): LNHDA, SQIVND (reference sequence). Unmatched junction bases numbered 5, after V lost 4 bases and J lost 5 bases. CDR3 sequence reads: CASSSPDRGTGELFF. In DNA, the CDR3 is TGTGCCAGTAGTAGCCCGGACAGGGGAACCGGGGAGCTGTTTTTT.